The source of this T cell receptor (beta chain) is a study of blood T cell repertoires in COVID-19. Turning to the study itself: Acute-phase and convalescent COVID-19 samples originated in the United States, Italy and Spain. Sources were T cells, B-cell-depleted T cells, or PBMCs; the material itself was cDNA or gDNA.

Clones were read by immunoSEQ multiplex PCR, and TCRdb kept only the in-frame ones, dropping some. Of hundreds of thousands of clones listed, around 91% are singletons. The trim removed 4 bases at V and 8 bases at J, leaving 12 bases unmatched. This CDR3 has 15 amino acids. The V gene's germline CDR1 is SGDLS and CDR2 YYNGEE. Donors in Cohort 3 counted as recovered after two negative PCRs, clearance, or symptom resolution. The TCR originated in a man aged 18-30 years who had recovered from COVID-19. The chain uses TRBV9 and TRBJ2-1; 7 positions agree with TRBD2. Sequencing used PBMCs or T cells enriched from blood (not recorded which). CDR3 DNA: TGTGCCAGCAGCTCACTAGCGCTTCCTCTCGATGAGCAGTTCTTC. Its translation: CASSSLALPLDEQFF.